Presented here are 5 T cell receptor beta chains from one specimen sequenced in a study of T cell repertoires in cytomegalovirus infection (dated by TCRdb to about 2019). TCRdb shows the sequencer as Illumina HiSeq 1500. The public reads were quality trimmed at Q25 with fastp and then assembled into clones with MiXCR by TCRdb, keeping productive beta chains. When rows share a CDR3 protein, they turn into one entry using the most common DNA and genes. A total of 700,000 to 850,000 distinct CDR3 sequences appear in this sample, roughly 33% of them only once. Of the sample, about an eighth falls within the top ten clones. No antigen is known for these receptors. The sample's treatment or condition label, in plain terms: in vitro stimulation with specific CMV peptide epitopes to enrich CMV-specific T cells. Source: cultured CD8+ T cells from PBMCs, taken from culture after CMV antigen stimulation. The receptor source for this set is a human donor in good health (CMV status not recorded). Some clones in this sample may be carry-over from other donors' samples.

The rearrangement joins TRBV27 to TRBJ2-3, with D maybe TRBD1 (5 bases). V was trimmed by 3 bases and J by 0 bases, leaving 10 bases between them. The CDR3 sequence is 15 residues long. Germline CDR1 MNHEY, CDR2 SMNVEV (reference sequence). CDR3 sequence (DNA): TGTGCCAGCAGTTTGTGGGGCTATAGCACAGATACGCAGTATTTT. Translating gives CASSLWGYSTDTQYF.

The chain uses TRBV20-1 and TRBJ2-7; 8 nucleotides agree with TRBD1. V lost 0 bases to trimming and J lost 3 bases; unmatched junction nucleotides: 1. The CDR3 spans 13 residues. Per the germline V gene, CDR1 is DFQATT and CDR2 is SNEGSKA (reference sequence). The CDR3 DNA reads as TGCAGTGCTAGAGAGGGACAGGACTACGAGCAGTACTTC. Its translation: CSAREGQDYEQYF.

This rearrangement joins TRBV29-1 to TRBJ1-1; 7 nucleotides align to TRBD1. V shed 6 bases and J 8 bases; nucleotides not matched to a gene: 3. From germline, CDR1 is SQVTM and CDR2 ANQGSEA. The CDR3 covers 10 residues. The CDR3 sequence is CSVGTVEAFF. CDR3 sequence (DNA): TGCAGCGTGGGGACAGTCGAAGCTTTCTTT.

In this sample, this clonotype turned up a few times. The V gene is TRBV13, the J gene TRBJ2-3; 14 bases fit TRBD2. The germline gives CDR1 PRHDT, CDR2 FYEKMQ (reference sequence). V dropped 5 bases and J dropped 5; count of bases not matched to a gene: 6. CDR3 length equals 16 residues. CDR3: CASSLRTSGGRDTQYF. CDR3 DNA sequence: TGTGCCAGCAGCCTCCGGACTAGCGGGGGGAGAGATACGCAGTATTTT.

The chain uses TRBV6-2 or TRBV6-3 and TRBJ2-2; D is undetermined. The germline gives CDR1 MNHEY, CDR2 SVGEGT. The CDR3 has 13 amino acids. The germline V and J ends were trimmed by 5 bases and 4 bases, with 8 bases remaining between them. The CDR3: CASSRYTTGELFF. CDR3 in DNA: TGTGCCAGCAGTAGATACACCACCGGGGAGCTGTTTTTT.